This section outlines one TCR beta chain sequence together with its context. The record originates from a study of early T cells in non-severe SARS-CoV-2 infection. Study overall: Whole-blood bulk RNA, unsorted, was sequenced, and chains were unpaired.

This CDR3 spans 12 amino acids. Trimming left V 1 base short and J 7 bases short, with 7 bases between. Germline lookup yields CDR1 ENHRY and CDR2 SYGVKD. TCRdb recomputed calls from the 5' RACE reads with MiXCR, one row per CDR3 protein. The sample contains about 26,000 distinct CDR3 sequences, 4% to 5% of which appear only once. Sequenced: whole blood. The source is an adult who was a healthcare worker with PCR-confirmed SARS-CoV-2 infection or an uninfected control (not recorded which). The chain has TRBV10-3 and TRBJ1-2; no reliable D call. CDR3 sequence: CAISEFSSGYTF. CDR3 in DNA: TGTGCCATCAGTGAGTTTAGTTCTGGCTACACCTTC.